This TCR beta chain was recovered during a study of T cells after yellow fever vaccination. Study-level findings and limits: A secondary response was less intense yet reached its peak sooner, at day 5 versus 15. Post-booster reappearance was seen for most primary-vaccination clones (96% CD4, around 90% CD8).

The 5'RACE template-switching step produced TCR cDNA and added a universal primer site and UMIs. MiXCR, applied by TCRdb to the 5' RACE reads, yields one record per CDR3 protein. Found here are a few hundred thousand distinct CDR3 sequences, roughly 5% of them singletons; the top ten hold roughly 3.4%. Looked up from germline, CDR1 is SGHTA and CDR2 is FQGTGA. The CDR3 extends over 16 amino acids. Trimming shortened V by 5 bases and J by 0 bases, and 15 bases separated the two germline ends. Remarks on this clonotype: Its antigen is not identified.

This TCR was sampled from a man aged 18-30 years who received the YFV17D yellow fever vaccine. The chain links TRBV7-3 to TRBJ2-3; a weak D match, TRBD2 (6 bases). This specimen was CD4+ T cells sorted from PBMCs, taken on the day of the yellow fever booster vaccination. CDR3 region: CASSRLYGGSTDTQYF. The CDR3 nucleotides read TGTGCCAGCAGCCGGTTATACGGGGGAAGCACAGATACGCAGTATTTT.